This T cell receptor beta chain emerged from a study of response to subunit inactivated influenza vaccine. Study-wide points: There was a suggestion from the authors that each seasonal influenza vaccination recruits few new T cells.

In its sample, this clonotype was seen a few times. Its antigen remains unknown. Each CDR3 protein gets one entry after TCRdb re-called the RT-PCR reads with MiXCR. The data hold a few hundred thousand distinct CDR3 sequences, with roughly 9.7% observed a single time. The CDR3 extends over 19 amino acids. V dropped 2 bases and J dropped 5; count of bases not matched to a gene: 15. CDR1 and CDR2 from the germline V gene are SGHAT and FQNNGV. The chain recombines TRBV11-2 with TRBJ1-4; 9 bases align to TRBD1. This sequence originates from a man in his fifties or sixties who received an inactivated influenza vaccine. The source was PBMCs from blood, collected around seven weeks after vaccination. The CDR3 sequence: CASSLNLGGWGQGNEKLFF. As DNA, the CDR3 is TGTGCCAGCAGCTTAAATTTAGGTGGTTGGGGACAGGGAAATGAAAAACTGTTTTTT.